One sample yielded the 30 T cell receptor beta chains listed below, sequenced in a study of early T cells in non-severe SARS-CoV-2 infection. TCRdb itself ran the 5' RACE reads through MiXCR, one entry per CDR3 protein. The data show 84,000 or so distinct CDR3 sequences, 14% seen once. The sequencing sample was made of whole blood. These receptors were collected from an adult who was a healthcare worker with PCR-confirmed SARS-CoV-2 infection or an uninfected control (not recorded which).

This clonotype was detected a few times. The rearrangement uses TRBV5-5 and TRBJ2-7; 7 bases match TRBD1. J lost 2 bases, V lost 5 bases, and 4 bases had no gene match. This CDR3 region has 13 residues. CDR1 is SGHKS and CDR2 is YYEKEE in the germline V gene (reference sequence). CDR3 coding DNA: TGTGCCAGCAGTACCGACAGGGCCTACGAGCAGTACTTC. Encoded protein: CASSTDRAYEQYF. Complete variable domain (other parts from reference TRBV5-5 and TRBJ2-7): DAGVTQSPTHLIKTRGQQVTLRCSPISGHKSVSWYQQVLGQGPQFIFQYYEKEERGRGNFPDRFSARQFPNYSSELNVNALLLGDSALYLCASSTDRAYEQYFGPGTRLTVT.

This clonotype was detected ten times or more. V and J are TRBV9 and TRBJ1-6, with 8 bases matching TRBD1. CDR3 length: 16 amino acids. With 4 bases clipped from V and 15 bases from J, the junction kept 18 bases outside the gene matches. Germline V lookup: CDR1 SGDLS, CDR2 YYNGEE. This CDR3 reads CASSHNSRGQVGYLHF. CDR3 coding DNA: TGTGCCAGCAGCCACAACTCGCGGGGACAGGTGGGCTACCTCCACTTT.

The CDR3 is CASSLGGGVTDTQYF. CDR3 DNA sequence: TGTGCCAGCAGCTTAGGGGGGGGAGTGACAGATACGCAGTATTTT. The rearrangement uses TRBV7-2 and TRBJ2-3, with 7 positions matching TRBD2. Per the germline V gene, CDR1 is SGHTA and CDR2 is FQGNSA. This CDR3 is built from 15 residues. Trimming at V came to 1 base and at J to 3 bases, leaving 4 bases not matched to a gene.

The rearrangement joins TRBV7-9 to TRBJ1-1; D is uncertain. The CDR3 has 14 amino acids. Deletions cut 1 base from V and 5 bases from J, with 11 bases between. The germline V gene has CDR1 SEHNR and CDR2 FQNEAQ (reference sequence). CDR3 sequence: CASSLGVRATEAFF. The CDR3 nucleotides are TGTGCCAGCAGCTTAGGGGTGAGGGCTACTGAAGCTTTCTTT.

This chain links TRBV3-1 with TRBJ2-2, with D perhaps TRBD1 (5 bases). Trimming removed 3 bases from V and 0 bases from J, with 11 bases in between. The CDR3 loop spans 16 amino acids. CDR1 is LGHDT and CDR2 is YNNKEL in the germline V gene (reference sequence). CDR3 sequence reads: CASSQYRHPNTGELFF. CDR3 nucleotides: TGTGCCAGCAGCCAGTACAGGCACCCGAACACCGGGGAGCTGTTTTTT.

This rearrangement joins TRBV5-5 to TRBJ1-1; TRBD1 aligns across 8 bases. Looked up from germline, CDR1 is SGHKS and CDR2 is YYEKEE (reference sequence). This CDR3 has 16 residues. J lost 1 base, V lost 3 bases, and 8 bases had no gene match. CDR3 protein: CASSSPGGLANTEAFF. The CDR3 DNA reads TGTGCCAGCAGCTCACCAGGGGGCCTAGCGAACACTGAAGCTTTCTTT.

This clonotype has more than one count but fewer than ten. This chain links TRBV12-3 or TRBV12-4 with TRBJ2-7; 8 nucleotides align to TRBD1. The CDR3 has 11 residues. V was clipped by 1 base and J by 12 bases; unmatched bases: 2. The CDR3, as DNA: TGTGCCAGCAGTTTAGGACAGGGGCCGTACTTC. This sequence encodes CASSLGQGPYF.

This clonotype was found many times. The genes are TRBV27 and TRBJ2-3; D gene uncertain. V was trimmed by 5 bases and J by 8 bases, leaving 20 bases between them. Germline values: CDR1 MNHEY, CDR2 SMNVEV (reference sequence). The CDR3 is 15 amino acids. CDR3 sequence: CASSHPPDSSSTQYF. Written as DNA, the CDR3 is TGTGCCAGCAGTCACCCCCCGGATTCTTCCAGTACGCAGTATTTT.

CDR3: CASSLQGARETQYF. CDR3 coding DNA: TGTGCCAGCAGTTTACAGGGGGCTAGGGAGACCCAGTACTTC. The chain recombines TRBV12-3 or TRBV12-4 with TRBJ2-5; TRBD1 matches 8 bases. The trim removed 2 bases at V and 5 bases at J, leaving 4 bases unmatched. The CDR3 totals 14 residues.

This chain links TRBV28 with TRBJ2-5; a weak D match, TRBD1 (5 bases). Deletions cut 3 bases from V and 1 base from J, with 15 bases between. CDR1 and CDR2 (germline): MDHEN, SYDVKM. CDR3 size: 16 residues. The CDR3 protein is CASSFYPAGPQETQYF. DNA of the CDR3: TGTGCCAGCAGTTTCTATCCGGCAGGGCCCCAAGAGACCCAGTACTTC.

This chain joins TRBV30 and TRBJ1-1; maybe TRBD1 (5 bases). This CDR3 region has 13 residues. V lost 3 bases to trimming and J lost 4 bases, with 12 bases between them. The germline V gene has CDR1 GTSNPN and CDR2 SVGIG (reference sequence). The CDR3 loop is CAWRRDGFTEAFF. The DNA of the CDR3 is TGTGCCTGGAGGAGGGACGGTTTCACTGAAGCTTTCTTT.

The chain carries TRBV11-2 and TRBJ2-2, with D hard to call. CDR3 size: 15 residues. Trimming took off 0 bases at V and 1 base at J, with 6 bases between the two ends. Germline V gene sequence: CDR1 SGHAT, CDR2 FQNNGV. Here the CDR3 reads CASSLELGNTGELFF. CDR3 nucleotides: TGTGCCAGCAGCTTAGAGCTGGGGAACACCGGGGAGCTGTTTTTT.

This clonotype was seen repeatedly, ten times or more. The chain has TRBV20-1 and TRBJ2-1, with D uncertain. Looked up from germline, CDR1 is DFQATT and CDR2 is SNEGSKA (reference sequence). This CDR3 comprises 12 residues. Deletions cut 2 bases from V and 12 bases from J, with 14 bases between. CDR3 region: CSARPSFPGQFF. The CDR3 DNA reads TGCAGTGCTAGACCCTCCTTCCCCGGGCAGTTCTTC.

This rearrangement joins TRBV3-1 to TRBJ1-2; no reliable D call. The ends were cut back, 0 bases at V and 10 bases at J, with 12 bases in the middle. CDR3 length: 13 amino acids. Per the germline V gene, CDR1 is LGHDT and CDR2 is YNNKEL (reference sequence). The CDR3 loop reads CASSQEGILPYTF. The CDR3 coding sequence is TGTGCCAGCAGCCAAGAAGGAATTCTTCCCTACACCTTC.

This clonotype came up a few times. The chain joins TRBV5-1 to TRBJ2-3; the D gene is possibly TRBD1 (5 bases). This CDR3 is built from 15 residues. Per germline, CDR1 SGHRS and CDR2 YFSETQ. With 4 bases removed from V and 1 base from J, the gap between germline ends came to 13 bases. The CDR3 DNA reads as TGCGCCAGCAGCAGCTCGGACACCCGCACAGATACGCAGTATTTT. Translated, it gives CASSSSDTRTDTQYF.

The table lists this clonotype with a few counts. The chain employs TRBV6-2 or TRBV6-3 and TRBJ1-5, with D maybe TRBD1 (6 bases). CDR1 and CDR2 (germline): MNHEY, SVGEGT. The CDR3 loop spans 15 amino acids. V dropped 2 bases and J dropped 1 base, with 9 bases sitting between them. This CDR3 is CASSYAGQSNQPQHF. The CDR3 nucleotides are TGTGCCAGCAGTTACGCAGGACAGAGCAATCAGCCCCAGCATTTT.

In this sample, this clonotype turned up a few times. This chain joins TRBV7-9 and TRBJ1-2, with D tentatively TRBD1 (6 bases). This CDR3 region has 14 residues. The germline V and J ends were trimmed by 1 base and 1 base, with 7 bases remaining between them. Germline V lookup: CDR1 SEHNR, CDR2 FQNEAQ (reference sequence). This chain's CDR3 is CASSLGTVNYGYTF. In DNA form, the CDR3 reads TGTGCCAGCAGCTTAGGGACAGTTAACTATGGCTACACCTTC.

The chain has TRBV12-3 or TRBV12-4 and TRBJ2-3, with D perhaps assigned TRBD1 or TRBD2 (5 bases each). This CDR3 comprises 13 residues. V lost 8 bases to trimming and J lost 4 bases, with 13 bases between them. DNA of the CDR3: TGTGCCAGCCTTGGGGGACCTGCAGATACGCAGTATTTT. It translates to CASLGGPADTQYF.

This clonotype was counted a few times. The chain uses TRBV7-9 and TRBJ1-6; D unresolved. This CDR3 has 14 amino acids. The germline gives CDR1 SEHNR, CDR2 FQNEAQ (reference sequence). V lost 1 base to trimming and J lost 13 bases, with 14 bases between them. CDR3 residues: CASSLDPIGLPLHF. For the CDR3, the DNA is TGTGCCAGCAGCTTAGATCCTATAGGGCTGCCCCTCCACTTT.

This chain uses TRBV9 with TRBJ1-2; D is unresolved. Trimming removed 0 bases from V and 3 bases from J, with 12 bases in between. Germline V gene lookup returns CDR1 SGDLS and CDR2 YYNGEE. This CDR3 has 15 amino acids. The CDR3 DNA reads as TGTGCCAGCAGCGTAGGCGGCGGGGTTGACTATGGCTACACCTTC. Translation gives CASSVGGGVDYGYTF.

This clonotype has just a few counts. The CDR3 nucleotides read TGTGCCAGCAGTTTGTCGGGGGTTAATCAGCCCCAGCATTTT. Residues: CASSLSGVNQPQHF. V is TRBV28 and J is TRBJ1-5; TRBD1 might be the D (5 bases). This CDR3 has 14 amino acids. V shed 3 bases and J shed 4 bases, with 10 bases lying between them. Germline V gives CDR1 MDHEN, CDR2 SYDVKM.

The gene calls are TRBV12-3 or TRBV12-4 and TRBJ1-3; no clear D gene. This CDR3 has 13 residues. V was cut by 8 bases and J by 4 bases, with 12 bases left in between. The CDR3 here is CASGPLTGNTIYF. The CDR3 DNA reads TGTGCCAGCGGCCCCTTGACCGGAAACACCATATATTTT.

V usage is TRBV2 and J usage is TRBJ1-1, with 12 bases lining up with TRBD1. Germline V gene lookup returns CDR1 SNHLY and CDR2 FYNNEI. V lost 6 bases and J lost 5; bases outside the gene matches: 7. The CDR3 length is 15 residues. The DNA for the CDR3 is TGTGCCAGCAGACCGGGACAGGGGGCGAATACTGAAGCTTTCTTT. As protein: CASRPGQGANTEAFF.

The gene calls are TRBV6-6 and TRBJ1-1; 8 bases are shared with TRBD1. The CDR3 covers 13 residues. Trimming cost V 8 bases and J 3 bases; bases outside gene matches: 5. Germline-derived CDR1 and CDR2 are MNHNY and SVGAGI (reference sequence). In DNA form, the CDR3 reads TGTGCCAGCGGACAGGGCCTAGACACTGAAGCTTTCTTT. Its translation: CASGQGLDTEAFF.

The chain recombines TRBV6-1 with TRBJ1-2; a weak D match, TRBD1 (6 bases). Trimming pared 7 bases from V and 8 bases from J, leaving 23 bases between. CDR1 and CDR2 (germline): MNHNS, SASEGT. CDR3 length equals 15 residues. This CDR3 reads CASTWGSFTGQGYTF. The CDR3 nucleotides are TGTGCCAGCACGTGGGGGTCGTTTACAGGGCAAGGCTACACCTTC.

The J gene is TRBJ2-3, the V gene TRBV20-1; 8 bases are a match to TRBD1. This CDR3 spans 13 amino acids. The trim removed 5 bases at V and 8 bases at J, leaving 9 bases unmatched. The germline CDR1 and CDR2 sequences are DFQATT and SNEGSKA (reference sequence). The CDR3 DNA sequence: TGCAGTGCTCCCCCCCCAGGGGGCGGTACGCAGTATTTT. Protein sequence: CSAPPPGGGTQYF.

The chain uses TRBV18 and TRBJ2-7; 9 bases map to TRBD1. The CDR3 loop spans 14 amino acids. Trimming cost V 6 bases and J 6 bases; bases outside gene matches: 9. Germline V gives CDR1 KGHSH, CDR2 LQKENI. CDR3 sequence reads: CASSPGQGITEQYF. The CDR3 coding sequence is TGTGCCAGCTCCCCGGGACAGGGAATAACCGAGCAGTACTTC.

The chain links TRBV7-2 to TRBJ2-7, with D possibly being TRBD1 (6 bases). CDR3 length: 16 residues. In germline, CDR1 is SGHTA, CDR2 FQGNSA. V was cut by 5 bases and J by 7 bases, with 24 bases left in between. In DNA, the CDR3 is TGTGCCAGCAGCAGAGGCATCTCCAGGGGCCAGGGAGAGCAGTACTTC. This codes for CASSRGISRGQGEQYF.

The chain recombines TRBV4-2 with TRBJ2-2; the D gene is possibly TRBD2 (5 bases). Trimming left V 0 bases short and J 7 bases short, with 15 bases between. The CDR3 is made up of 16 amino acids. Germline-derived CDR1 and CDR2 are LGHNA and YNFKEQ. CDR3: CASSQDVGEVGGELFF. CDR3 nucleotide sequence: TGTGCCAGCAGCCAAGATGTGGGAGAGGTAGGCGGGGAGCTGTTTTTT.

At least ten counts were recorded for this clonotype. V gene TRBV7-9 combines with J gene TRBJ2-1; D is possibly TRBD1 or TRBD2 (5 bases each). Trimming pared 8 bases from V and 9 bases from J, leaving 17 bases between. The length of the CDR3 is 13 residues. Germline V CDR1 and CDR2: SEHNR, FQNEAQ (reference sequence). Here the CDR3 DNA reads TGTGCCAGCCAGCTGCTTGAGGGGACTGAGCAGTTCTTC. Translated: CASQLLEGTEQFF. The full variable domain, rest sourced from reference TRBV7-9 and TRBJ2-1, is DTGVSQNPRHKITKRGQNVTFRCDPISEHNRLYWYRQTLGQGPEFLTYFQNEAQLEKSRLLSDRFSAERPKGSFSTLEIQRTEQGDSAMYLCASQLLEGTEQFFGPGTRLTVL.